This TCR beta chain derives from a study of spatial heterogeneity in lung cancer (dated by TCRdb to the late 2010s). Study-wide context: Beta-chain transcripts were consistently detected in greater numbers than alpha-chain transcripts, which likely reflects a higher abundance of beta-chain transcripts. In the raw uncorrected reads, each unique combination of TCR and UMI appeared more than ten times on average. The study linked features of the TCR repertoire to counts of nonsynonymous mutations, which were determined by whole-exome sequencing of tumor tissue. At surgery, fewer than 250 tumor regions, around 65 matched nontumor lung samples and a few dozen PBMC samples were TCR-sequenced for both alpha and beta chains. The study quantitatively compared TCR alpha and beta repertoires across multiple tumor regions, matched nontumor lung and blood in non-small cell lung cancer.

In the case of this clonotype: Its specific antigen is unknown. No base-level quality is on record; no much larger clone is a single base apart.

The receptor library was made with 5' RACE. Instrument on record: NextSeq 500. In the TCR library protocol, a unique molecular identifier was attached to each TCR cDNA molecule so that PCR and sequencing errors could be corrected. In the original analysis: TCR identification, UMI-based error correction and CDR3 extraction were all carried out with Decombinator tools. Expanded TCRs were defined as those above a frequency of 2 per 1,000, corresponding to the top 1% of the tumor frequency distribution. Renyi diversity was calculated using the R vegan package after each repertoire was subsampled 100 times to 5,000 TCRs. CDR3 similarity networks were built from amino acid triplet string-kernel similarity, with CDR3s being connected when pairwise similarity was above 0.82. TCRdb itself trimmed the public reads at Q25 with fastp, ran MiXCR and retained productive beta chains. Merged by CDR3 protein, the rows form single entries marked with the most common genes and DNA. The V and J calls come from TCRdb's annotation, not from the publication. Counted in this sample were approximately 49,000 distinct CDR3 sequences; roughly 5.7% of them appeared once. In total, the top ten clones hold roughly 11% of the sample.

General study outcomes and caveats: Ubiquitous expanded tumor TCRs showed up in blood more often at tumor resection than at routine follow-up. Confirming at a functional level the hypothesis that regional TCRs recognize regional mutations was considered to require additional single-cell paired TCR alpha and beta sequencing.

The germline V end is reduced by 7 bases and the J end by 5 bases; junction bases left unmatched: 6. From its cysteine to its phenylalanine, the CDR3 spans 13 amino acids. The read is trimmed to its CDR3 DNA, 39 bases read in frame from base 1. The sample's time point label, decoded: sample taken at primary tumor resection. Samples were obtained from 72 patients with early-stage, untreated non-small cell lung cancer from the lung TRACERx cohort. Without any cell sorting, TCR sequencing was performed on whole RNA extracted either from tumor and nontumor lung tissue or from cryopreserved PBMC samples. Only patients with enough RNA available from two or more tumor regions were chosen for TCR sequencing.

This specimen was PBMCs, taken at surgery. The sequence joins TRBV12-3 or TRBV12-4 to TRBJ2-5; the central 8 bases match TRBD1. The receptor was isolated from a male donor with early-stage non-small cell lung cancer. The CDR3: CASIQGAGETQYF. The nucleotides are TGTGCCAGCATCCAGGGGGCCGGGGAGACCCAGTACTTC.